This TCR beta chain was documented in a study of siplizumab effects on memory and regulatory T cells. Concerning this clone: Its matching antigen is unknown.

The study's findings and limits: Whether the proliferating Tregs (from siplizumab cultures) were suppressive was not confirmed.

Only in-frame clones appear in the TCRdb table, and some are missing; sequencing was by immunoSEQ multiplex PCR. The sample records 65,000 to 90,000 clones, 93% being singletons. CDR3 length: 13 amino acids. The V and J ends lost 3 bases and 6 bases respectively, with 9 bases between them. From germline, CDR1 is LNHDA and CDR2 SQIVND (reference sequence). The sample taken for sequencing was CD8+ T cells sorted from blood. This sequence originates from a human donor in good health. This rearrangement joins TRBV19 to TRBJ1-5; D may be TRBD1 (6 bases). The CDR3 region has the DNA TGTGCCAGTAGTATTTCGGGGGCTCAGCCCCAGCATTTT. This sequence encodes CASSISGAQPQHF.